The source of this TCR beta chain is a study of post-analysis software for immune sequencing data. General observations from the study: Normalized Chao1 diversity was significantly reduced in patients versus controls. Higher frequency in patients than in controls was seen for roughly 5 TRBV segments, with TRBV5-6, TRBV5-1 and TRBV20-1 among them.

The germline V gene encodes CDR1 SGHVS and CDR2 FNYEAQ. The CDR3 extends over 15 amino acids. After removal of 5 bases from V and 4 bases from J, the junction contained 6 bases not matched to a gene. Unique molecular identifiers had been added to the TCR beta cDNA libraries. Using its own MiXCR run on the PCR reads, TCRdb lists one record per CDR3 protein. This repertoire shows some 160,000 distinct CDR3 sequences, around 34% found once; its top ten account for about 26%. This clonotype has a handful of counts. The antigen is not known. This sequence joins TRBV7-6 and TRBJ2-1; 9 bases are a match to TRBD2. The receptor's source is a girl aged 10-17 years with multiple sclerosis. Sequenced here: blood, sampled after autologous hematopoietic stem cell transplantation. CDR3 nucleotides: TGTGCCAGCAGCCTAAAGCGGGAGGTGTACAATGAGCAGTTCTTC. Amino acids: CASSLKREVYNEQFF.